Below, 22 T cell receptor beta chains from the same sample are listed, as sequenced in a study of type 1 and type 2 diabetes patients. PCR was run on genomic DNA. Multiplex PCR with 30 forward and 13 reverse primers amplified the TCR beta CDR3. TCRdb re-derived calls from the multiplex PCR reads in MiXCR, one entry per CDR3 protein. The sample records about 270,000 distinct CDR3 sequences, 47% being singletons. The sequenced sample was peripheral blood mononuclear cells (PBMCs). All receptors derive from a young man with type 2 diabetes.

The J gene is TRBJ2-7, the V gene TRBV10-3, with TRBD2 matching over 11 bases. V gave up 4 bases and J gave up 3 bases; unmatched junction bases: 2. The CDR3 has 14 residues. Germline CDR1 and CDR2: ENHRY and SYGVKD. The CDR3 loop reads CAISGLAGLYEQYF. In DNA form, the CDR3 reads TGTGCCATCAGTGGACTAGCGGGACTCTACGAGCAGTACTTC.

The chain recombines TRBV11-2 with TRBJ2-7, with D unresolved. The CDR3 runs 13 residues. V was shortened by 0 bases and J by 5 bases, with 8 bases between the two germline ends. CDR1 and CDR2 from the germline V gene are SGHAT and FQNNGV. CDR3: CASSLDTVDEQYF. CDR3 sequence (DNA): TGTGCCAGCAGCTTAGATACCGTCGACGAGCAGTACTTC.

This clonotype was found a few times. This chain connects TRBV20-1 to TRBJ2-7; TRBD2 might be the D (5 bases). This CDR3 contains 15 residues. CDR1 and CDR2 (germline): DFQATT, SNEGSKA (reference sequence). V lost 2 bases, J lost 2 bases, and 16 bases lay in between. CDR3 sequence (DNA): TGCAGTGCTAGACTTCCAGGTGGGCGGGCCTACGAGCAGTACTTC. The encoded protein is CSARLPGGRAYEQYF.

V and J are TRBV28 and TRBJ2-3; 11 bases agree with TRBD2. After removal of 4 bases from V and 6 bases from J, the junction contained 12 bases not matched to a gene. CDR1 MDHEN and CDR2 SYDVKM come from the germline V gene. There are 17 residues in the CDR3. CDR3 in amino acids: CASSSLSLAGEGDTQYF. The CDR3 bases are TGTGCCAGCAGTTCTTTATCACTAGCGGGAGAGGGGGATACGCAGTATTTT.

This clonotype was detected only a few times. V gene TRBV7-8 combines with J gene TRBJ2-5, with TRBD1 matching 9 bases. This CDR3 contains 13 residues. Trimming cost V 5 bases and J 5 bases; bases outside gene matches: 3. Germline CDR1 SGHVS, CDR2 FQNEAQ. CDR3 DNA: TGTGCCAGCAGCACCGACAGGGGGGAGACCCAGTACTTC. This gives the protein CASSTDRGETQYF.

This clonotype was seen a few times. The rearrangement joins TRBV10-3 to TRBJ2-5, with unresolved D. CDR1 and CDR2 from the germline V gene are ENHRY and SYGVKD. The ends were cut back, 4 bases at V and 2 bases at J, with 8 bases in the middle. This CDR3 contains 13 residues. CDR3 DNA: TGTGCCATCAGTGTGGGCCTTCAAGAGACCCAGTACTTC. Translating gives CAISVGLQETQYF.

The chain recombines TRBV13 with TRBJ2-5, with D possibly called TRBD1 or TRBD2 (5 bases each). CDR1 and CDR2 from the germline V gene are PRHDT and FYEKMQ (reference sequence). Trimming removed 3 bases at V and 3 bases at J, with 11 bases between. The CDR3 is 14 residues long. Here the CDR3 reads CASSLGPPKETQYF. CDR3 bases: TGTGCCAGCAGCTTGGGACCACCTAAAGAGACCCAGTACTTC.

The V gene is TRBV14, the J gene TRBJ1-2; tentative D call: TRBD1 (6 bases). CDR3 length equals 14 residues. The V gene lost 10 bases and the J gene lost 7 bases, with 22 bases spanning the gap. Germline-derived CDR1 and CDR2 are SGHDN and FVKESK. The CDR3: CATSAGRDTFGYTF. The CDR3 DNA sequence: TGTGCCACCAGTGCAGGAAGGGACACCTTTGGCTACACCTTC. The full variable domain, rest sourced from reference TRBV14 and TRBJ1-2, is EAGVTQFPSHSVIEKGQTVTLRCDPISGHDNLYWYRRVMGKEIKFLLHFVKESKQDESGMPNNRFLAERTGGTYSTLKVQPAELEDSGVYFCATSAGRDTFGYTFGSGTRLTVV.

V gene TRBV10-2 combines with J gene TRBJ1-1, with TRBD1 as a possible D gene (6 bases). This CDR3 is built from 12 residues. The germline CDR1 and CDR2 sequences are WSHSY and SAAADI. V lost 8 bases, J lost 10 bases, and 17 bases lay in between. The CDR3 DNA sequence: TGCGCCAGCGTAGGGGGAATGGAGTTAGCTTTCTTT. As protein: CASVGGMELAFF.

The chain combines TRBV7-3 with TRBJ2-3, with D unclear. Trimming cost V 4 bases and J 1 base, with 12 bases left between them. Germline lookup yields CDR1 SGHTA and CDR2 FQGTGA. The CDR3 has 15 residues. CDR3 bases: TGTGCCAGCAGCTCCGTGGGCGATCGCACAGATACGCAGTATTTT. Translation: CASSSVGDRTDTQYF.

The chain is built from TRBV6-6 and TRBJ2-7; either TRBD1 or TRBD2 may supply D (5 bases each). Germline assignment: CDR1 MNHNY and CDR2 SVGAGI (reference sequence). This CDR3 comprises 16 residues. V was pared by 2 bases and J by 5 bases, with 19 bases between. The CDR3 reads CASSYGSGLAGDEQYF. CDR3 DNA sequence: TGTGCCAGCAGTTACGGGTCGGGGCTAGCAGGCGACGAGCAGTACTTC.

The chain couples TRBV19 to TRBJ1-4; 8 positions match TRBD1. Germline assignment: CDR1 LNHDA and CDR2 SQIVND (reference sequence). V dropped 7 bases and J dropped 0; count of bases not matched to a gene: 13. This CDR3 has 18 amino acids. The CDR3 DNA is TGTGCCAGTAAGGATTCAGGGGGCAGTAGGACAACTAATGAAAAACTGTTTTTT. This codes for CASKDSGGSRTTNEKLFF.

In this sample, this clonotype turned up a few times. V is TRBV7-3 and J is TRBJ2-1; perhaps TRBD1 as D (6 bases). Trimming removed 5 bases from V and 4 bases from J, with 9 bases in between. The CDR3 is 13 amino acids. CDR1 is SGHTA and CDR2 is FQGTGA in the germline V gene. CDR3 protein: CASSADSYNEQFF. Here the CDR3 DNA reads TGTGCCAGCAGCGCGGACAGTTACAATGAGCAGTTCTTC.

There are a few counts of this clonotype. V and J are TRBV19 and TRBJ1-6; TRBD1 aligns across 9 bases. Germline CDR1 LNHDA, CDR2 SQIVND (reference sequence). After removal of 3 bases from V and 10 bases from J, the junction contained 4 bases not matched to a gene. The CDR3 loop spans 14 amino acids. Here the CDR3 DNA reads TGTGCCAGTAGTATGGACAGGGGAGGATCACCCCTCCACTTT. Amino acids: CASSMDRGGSPLHF.

The sample holds many counts of this clonotype. The V gene is TRBV9, the J gene TRBJ1-1, with D unresolved. With 2 bases removed from V and 4 bases from J, the gap between germline ends came to 9 bases. The CDR3 is 13 amino acids. Germline loops: CDR1 SGDLS, CDR2 YYNGEE. In DNA form, the CDR3 reads TGTGCCAGCAGCGTCGGTTGGGCCACTGAAGCTTTCTTT. It codes for CASSVGWATEAFF.

The chain joins TRBV7-8 to TRBJ1-1; D might be TRBD1 (5 bases). The CDR3 is made up of 16 amino acids. The germline V gene encodes CDR1 SGHVS and CDR2 FQNEAQ. Trimming took 9 bases from V and 0 from J, leaving 20 bases between them. CDR3 DNA sequence: TGTGCCAGTAGTATCTATCCGGGACCTATGAACACTGAAGCTTTCTTT. Residues: CASSIYPGPMNTEAFF.

This sequence joins TRBV19 and TRBJ2-6; D is unclear. The V and J ends lost 4 bases and 4 bases respectively, with 14 bases between them. The germline CDR1 and CDR2 sequences are LNHDA and SQIVND (reference sequence). The CDR3 spans 16 residues. Here the CDR3 reads CASSTAGGGGANVLTF. DNA of the CDR3: TGTGCCAGTAGTACCGCAGGTGGTGGGGGGGCCAACGTCCTGACTTTC.

With respect to this clonotype: Possible read error: a much larger clone is one base away. J is TRBJ2-5 and V is TRBV15; 7 bases are shared with TRBD1. The V and J ends lost 2 bases and 4 bases, in that order; junction bases with no gene match: 7. The CDR3 is made up of 15 amino acids. Germline V gives CDR1 LNHNV, CDR2 YYDKDF (reference sequence). In DNA, the CDR3 is TGTGCCACCAGCAGACACGTGGACAGGTTAGAGACCCAGTACTTC. Translation gives CATSRHVDRLETQYF.

This clonotype came up a few times. V and J are TRBV15 and TRBJ2-7; 9 bases agree with TRBD2. Germline V CDR1 and CDR2: LNHNV, YYDKDF (reference sequence). The CDR3 has 16 residues. The V segment lost 0 bases and the J segment 3 bases; nucleotides outside the gene matches: 6. This CDR3 reads CATSRDRASGDYEQYF. The DNA of the CDR3 is TGTGCCACCAGCAGAGATCGGGCTAGCGGGGACTACGAGCAGTACTTC.

The chain uses TRBV7-3 and TRBJ2-1; 10 bases align to TRBD2. Trimming removed 2 bases from V and 9 bases from J; junction bases left unmatched: 7. CDR3 length equals 15 residues. Per germline, CDR1 SGHTA and CDR2 FQGTGA. The CDR3 nucleotides read TGTGCCAGCAGCTTATTGGCTAGCGGGGGTGGTGAGCAGTTCTTC. It yields the protein CASSLLASGGGEQFF.

This clonotype was counted a few times. One junction end does not reproduce the germline sequence, and a read error may be involved. The J gene is TRBJ2-5, the V gene TRBV4-1; D possibly corresponds to TRBD1 (6 bases). The germline V gene encodes CDR1 MGHRA and CDR2 YSYEKL. The CDR3 runs 19 residues. This chain's CDR3 is CASSEETGGGHIRQETQYF. The CDR3 DNA sequence: TGCGCCAGCAGCGAAGAAACAGGTGGGGGACACATTCGCCAAGAGACCCAGTACTTC.

A remark on this clonotype: Compared with germline, one end of the junction differs, possibly owing to a read error. The CDR3 sequence: CASSLETGTYERYF. DNA for the CDR3: TGTGCCAGCAGTTTAGAGACGGGGACCTACGAGCGGTACTTC. This rearrangement joins TRBV25-1 to TRBJ2-7; D may be TRBD1 or TRBD2 (5 bases each). The CDR3 has 14 amino acids. Germline V lookup: CDR1 MGHDK, CDR2 SYGVNS.